This record covers a single T cell receptor (beta chain). This entry comes from a study of graft-versus-host responses after intestinal transplantation. Assay used: immunoSEQ multiplex PCR; TCRdb lists only in-frame clones, some missing. The sample lists roughly 56,000 clones; 90% to 95% were seen once. Sequencing used PBMCs, obtained around 120 days after intestinal transplantation. The TCR originated in a human patient who received an intestinal transplant, so some T cells may come from the graft donor.

The CDR3 here is CASSLWIREKKGDGYTF. The DNA for the CDR3 is TGTGCCAGCAGTTTATGGATCCGGGAGAAAAAGGGTGATGGCTACACCTTC. The chain employs TRBV28 and TRBJ1-2, with D unclear. The germline CDR1 and CDR2 sequences are MDHEN and SYDVKM. The CDR3 contains 17 residues. V lost 0 bases and J lost 6, with 20 bases in between.